This passage covers 10 T cell receptor beta chains from one sample sequenced in a study of T cell responses to AZD1222 COVID-19 vaccine. TCRdb's table, derived via immunoSEQ multiplex PCR, lists solely in-frame clones and lacks some. This repertoire shows 89,000 or so clones, 75% to 90% found once; its top ten account for approximately 15%. The sequencing used peripheral blood, collected on day 0 of AZD1222 vaccination. The origin of the receptors is an adult in good health.

The chain employs TRBV6-5 and TRBJ1-2; D ambiguous. The length of the CDR3 is 15 residues. V lost 6 bases to trimming and J lost 0 bases, with 14 bases between them. CDR1 is MNHEY and CDR2 is SVGAGI in the germline V gene. This chain's CDR3 is CASSVSFGANYGYTF. CDR3 in DNA: TGTGCCAGCAGCGTTTCTTTCGGAGCTAACTATGGCTACACCTTC.

This rearrangement joins TRBV4-2 to TRBJ2-3; 9 nucleotides agree with TRBD1. Germline lookup yields CDR1 LGHNA and CDR2 YNFKEQ. Unmatched junction bases numbered 7, after V lost 1 base and J lost 8 bases. The CDR3 contains 15 residues. The CDR3 loop is CASSQGTGAAGTQYF. Written as DNA, the CDR3 is TGTGCCAGCAGCCAAGGGACAGGGGCCGCGGGTACGCAGTATTTT.

This clone was recorded once. The V call is TRBV13, the J call TRBJ2-3; D ambiguous. This CDR3 is built from 15 residues. Looked up from germline, CDR1 is PRHDT and CDR2 is FYEKMQ (reference sequence). The germline V and J ends were trimmed by 2 bases and 2 bases, with 11 bases remaining between them. CDR3 in DNA: TGTGCCAGCAGCTTATTTGCCAGGAACACAGATACGCAGTATTTT. It yields the protein CASSLFARNTDTQYF.

The chain uses TRBV18 and TRBJ1-1; maybe TRBD1 (5 bases). This CDR3 is built from 15 residues. Trimming removed 2 bases at V and 4 bases at J, with 14 bases between. Germline CDR1 reads KGHSH; CDR2 reads LQKENI. The CDR3 region has the DNA TGTGCCAGCTCACCAGGCGGATGGGGGGGCACTGAAGCTTTCTTT. Protein product: CASSPGGWGGTEAFF.

The chain couples TRBV2 to TRBJ1-6; D not resolved. Trimming shortened V by 4 bases and J by 10 bases, and 11 bases separated the two germline ends. This CDR3 has 13 residues. The V gene's germline CDR1 is SNHLY and CDR2 FYNNEI. CDR3 loop: CASSGAPSSPLHF. In DNA, the CDR3 is TGTGCCAGCAGTGGTGCCCCCTCATCACCCCTCCACTTT.

The CDR3 region has the DNA TGTGCCAGCAGCCCTAGGACTAGCGGGAGGATCAATGAGCAGTTCTTC. Protein product: CASSPRTSGRINEQFF. J is TRBJ2-1 and V is TRBV11-1; 14 nucleotides match TRBD2. CDR1 and CDR2 (germline): SGHAT, FQDESV (reference sequence). The CDR3 contains 16 residues. Trimming removed 5 bases from V and 6 bases from J; junction bases left unmatched: 6.

Points on this clone: Sequence at one end of the junction differs from germline and may be a read error. The rearrangement links TRBV14 to TRBJ1-1; tentatively, D is TRBD1 (5 bases). The CDR3 runs to 14 residues. CDR1 and CDR2 from the germline V gene are SGHDN and FVKESK. The chain's CDR3 is CASSKETGNTEAFF. CDR3 DNA: TGTGCCAGCAGCAAAGAAACAGGAAACACTGAAGCTTTCTTT.

The J gene is TRBJ1-5, the V gene TRBV19; D may be TRBD1 (5 bases). Germline CDR1 and CDR2: LNHDA and SQIVND (reference sequence). Trimming left V 3 bases short and J 0 bases short, with 12 bases between. There are 16 residues in the CDR3. CDR3 sequence reads: CASSIGGDFSNQPQHF. DNA of the CDR3: TGTGCCAGTAGTATTGGAGGGGATTTTAGCAATCAGCCCCAGCATTTT.

The rearrangement joins TRBV7-3 to TRBJ2-1; unclear D gene. Trimming took off 6 bases at V and 5 bases at J, with 5 bases between the two ends. This CDR3 is 11 amino acids long. Germline CDR1 is SGHTA and CDR2 is FQGTGA. The CDR3 coding sequence is TGTGCCAGCAGGGGGAACAATGAGCAGTTCTTC. This translates into CASRGNNEQFF.

The CDR3 DNA is TGTGCCAGCAGTATTCAGGCGGCCCAGTACTTC. Translation gives CASSIQAAQYF. The J gene is TRBJ2-5, the V gene TRBV7-2, with D uncertain. From germline, CDR1 is SGHTA and CDR2 FQGNSA. V was cut by 6 bases and J by 9 bases, with 11 bases left in between. There are 11 residues in the CDR3.